There are many counts of the clone carrying this T cell receptor beta chain. Its antigen remains unidentified. The sample belongs to a study of early T cells in non-severe SARS-CoV-2 infection. Background on the study: The input, bulk RNA from unsorted whole blood, was sequenced, and chains were unpaired. Findings and limits, study-wide: The VDJdb matching leaned toward anti-spike CD8 responses and overlooked private and CD4 specificities.

The germline CDR1 and CDR2 sequences are SGHAT and FQNNGV. The V end was cut by 8 bases, the J end by 4 bases, with 7 bases between. The CDR3 contains 11 residues. From the 5' RACE reads, TCRdb called clonotypes with MiXCR, one entry per CDR3 protein. Of tens of thousands of distinct CDR3 sequences detected, about 9.9% appear once; the ten largest clones hold 3% to 4%. Sequencing input: whole blood. The sequence was obtained from an adult who was a healthcare worker with PCR-confirmed SARS-CoV-2 infection or an uninfected control (not recorded which). The V gene is TRBV11-2, the J gene TRBJ2-3; D is unclear. The CDR3 sequence: CASLRPDTQYF. The CDR3 DNA is TGTGCCAGCCTCAGACCAGATACGCAGTATTTT.